A selection of T cell receptor beta chains follows, all from one sample in a study of cytomegalovirus exposure and HLA in healthy donors. Sequencing was performed with immunoSEQ multiplex PCR; in TCRdb, only in-frame clones are kept and a portion is missing. Here the sample spans 110,000 or so clones, 82% being singletons. Material for sequencing was PBMCs. The receptors originated from a woman in her late teens or twenties in good health and CMV-seronegative. Each CDR3 is given with its conserved first and last residue. Each record gives: clone size, V gene, J gene, CDR3 protein. Not every row has a clone size; where given, it reads once, few, many or a size class.

.	TRBV7-9	TRBJ1-1	CASSLGRDNTEAFF
.	TRBV11-2	TRBJ2-1	CASSSIAGEPTYNEQFF
.	TRBV5-1	TRBJ1-2	CASSLETGGRGYTF
.	TRBV6-1	TRBJ2-4	CASSEAGVILAKNIQYF
.	TRBV19	TRBJ2-5	CASSKSGQGEETQYF
once	TRBV7-9	TRBJ2-2	CASSFNLGGTGELFF
once	TRBV4-3	TRBJ1-2	CASSRIGLLNYGYTF
.	TRBV19	TRBJ2-3	CASTTSQGADTQYF
few	TRBV10-1	TRBJ1-1	CASSESGGIAEAFF
.	TRBV29-1	TRBJ1-1	CSVVAGLNTEAFF
.	TRBV6-4	TRBJ2-7	CASSDLDLFSSYEQYF
.	TRBV5-1	TRBJ2-1	CASSLAGEIGEQFF
.	TRBV4-3	TRBJ1-2	CASSQDAKTPYGYTF
.	TRBV2	TRBJ1-6	CASKGLRGNSPLHF
.	TRBV19	TRBJ1-4	CASSMGWGDEKLFF
few	TRBV28	TRBJ1-1	CASSLWHKNTEAFF
.	TRBV6-5	TRBJ1-2	CASSPRQGNYGYTF
.	TRBV7-8	TRBJ2-3	CASSAWTSGSTDTQYF
few	TRBV7-6	TRBJ1-4	CASSLVGRDGKLFF
.	TRBV5-1	TRBJ1-3	CASSLVQEGSGNTIYF
.	TRBV6-5	TRBJ1-5	CASSRSRDQPQHF
few	TRBV2	TRBJ2-1	CASSPRVPPYNEQFF
.	TRBV27	TRBJ2-1	CASRSLPGQGAGEQFF
.	TRBV7-9	TRBJ2-3	CASSLSLSRQGSDTQYF
.	TRBV27	TRBJ1-2	CASSLSYSNYGYTF
.	TRBV2	TRBJ2-3	CASTSGRAADTQYF
.	TRBV7-2	TRBJ1-6	CASSFGDTPGFLLHF
.	TRBV27	TRBJ1-4	CASSLSLTTVNEKLFF
.	TRBV5-8	TRBJ1-1	CASSLSLGLEAFF
.	TRBV28	TRBJ2-7	CASSTPSLVAGGYEQYF
.	TRBV19	TRBJ2-1	CASSIDPTRGRDEQFF
.	TRBV7-2	TRBJ2-2	CASWSSGSTGELFF
.	TRBV4-1	TRBJ1-3	CASSQEGTSGNTIYF
.	TRBV28	TRBJ2-7	CASIRDRESEQYF
.	TRBV27	TRBJ2-1	CASSLTPPEVDEQFF
.	TRBV11-2	TRBJ2-1	CASSLVQNEQFF
.	TRBV6-5	TRBJ1-4	CASRPGTVSEKLFF
once	TRBV29-1	TRBJ1-1	CSGRQGANTEAFF
few	TRBV6-5	TRBJ2-7	CASSSGGTGAAEQYF
.	TRBV14	TRBJ2-3	CASSQGFVGTDTQYF
.	TRBV30	TRBJ1-3	CAGTGTGNTIYF
.	TRBV15	TRBJ1-2	CATSRPGTDYGYTF
once	TRBV10-3	TRBJ2-7	CAISDRGSSYEQYF
.	TRBV18	TRBJ2-1	CASSPGLDRYDEQFF
.	TRBV4-2	TRBJ2-5	CASSHGQGTQETQYF